A selection of T cell receptor beta chains follows, all from one sample in a study of blood T cell repertoires in COVID-19. Generated by immunoSEQ multiplex PCR, the TCRdb table keeps only in-frame clones and is missing some. Among roughly 300,000 clones listed, 80% to 90% were seen once. The sequencing input was PBMCs or T cells enriched from blood (not recorded which). The receptors were sampled from a man younger than 45 who had recovered from COVID-19. The CDR3 runs from the conserved cysteine through the conserved F or W. D genes are given only for firm matches. Rows may omit the clone size; those that give it use once, few, many or a size class.

j_call v_call d_call clone_size cdr3_nt cdr3_aa
TRBJ2-2 TRBV29-1 NA NA TGCAGCGTTCTGGAGTCGGGCACCGGGGAGCTGTTTTTT CSVLESGTGELFF
TRBJ2-5 TRBV2 NA few TGTGCCAGCCTATCGTTCGAGACCCAGTACTTC CASLSFETQYF
TRBJ1-1 TRBV2 NA NA TGTGCCAGCACCCGCGGGCGGGGTGAAGCTTTCTTT CASTRGRGEAFF
TRBJ1-2 TRBV5-8 NA NA TGTGCCAGCAGGGGGGAGGTGGGCTATGGCTACACCTTC CASRGEVGYGYTF
TRBJ1-5 TRBV19 NA NA TGTGCCAGTAGTATCAACAATTATAGCAATCAGCCCCAGCATTTT CASSINNYSNQPQHF
TRBJ2-7 TRBV5-1 NA NA TGCGCCAGCAGCCCCCACAGGGACTCCTACGAGCAGTACTTC CASSPHRDSYEQYF
TRBJ2-1 TRBV2 NA few TGTGCCAGCAGAAAGACCGGGTCCACGTACAATGAGCAGTTCTTC CASRKTGSTYNEQFF
TRBJ1-1 TRBV19 NA NA TGTGCCAGTAGTGCACTAGGGCTCGGTCGGAACACTGAAGCTTTCTTT CASSALGLGRNTEAFF
TRBJ1-2 TRBV6-5 TRBD1 NA TGTGCCAGCAGTTACTCGGAGGACAGGGTTTTGCTAGGCTACACCTTC CASSYSEDRVLLGYTF
TRBJ1-2 TRBV7-8 TRBD1 NA TGTGCCAGCAGCTTACTTGAGGGACAGAACTATGGCTACACCTTC CASSLLEGQNYGYTF
TRBJ1-5 TRBV28 NA NA TGTGCCAGCAGGGCAACGCTTAGCAATCAGCCCCAGCATTTT CASRATLSNQPQHF
TRBJ2-5 TRBV5-1 TRBD2 NA TGCGCCAGCAGCGTGGGAGGTCCGGCGGGGGGGCCCCAAGAGACCCAGTACTTC CASSVGGPAGGPQETQYF
TRBJ1-2 TRBV25-1 NA NA TGTGCCAGCAGTGACCCAATCTATGGCTACACCTTC CASSDPIYGYTF
TRBJ2-2 TRBV5-5 NA NA TGTGCCAGCAGCTTGGGGCCTAGCGCCAACACCGGGGAGCTGTTTTTT CASSLGPSANTGELFF
TRBJ1-1 TRBV6-1 NA NA TGTGCCAGCAGTGAAGATTGGGCCCACACTGAAGCTTTCTTT CASSEDWAHTEAFF
TRBJ2-3 TRBV9 TRBD2 NA TGTGCCAGCAGCGCTAGCGGGAGGGTGAGCACAGATACGCAGTATTTT CASSASGRVSTDTQYF
TRBJ1-2 TRBV6-1 NA NA TGTGCCAGCAGTGAATTTCTTGGCCCCACTACCTATGGCTACACCTTC CASSEFLGPTTYGYTF